This section outlines one T cell receptor (beta chain) sequence together with its context. The CDR3 is 18 residues long. The V gene's germline CDR1 is SGHRS and CDR2 YFSETQ. V was trimmed by 4 bases and J by 0 bases, leaving 19 bases between them. Assay: immunoSEQ multiplex PCR; the TCRdb copy retains only in-frame clones and omits some. The table records 40,000 or so clones, 80% to 95% of them present only once. The data are from a study of graft-versus-host responses after intestinal transplantation. The sequence was collected from a human patient who received an intestinal transplant, so some T cells may come from the graft donor. The source material was PBMCs, sampled roughly 780 days after intestinal transplantation. The V call is TRBV5-1, the J call TRBJ2-2; perhaps TRBD2 as D (6 bases). The CDR3 DNA is TGCGCCAGCAGCACGCGCGTCCCTAGCGTCACGAACACCGGGGAGCTGTTTTTT. Protein: CASSTRVPSVTNTGELFF.